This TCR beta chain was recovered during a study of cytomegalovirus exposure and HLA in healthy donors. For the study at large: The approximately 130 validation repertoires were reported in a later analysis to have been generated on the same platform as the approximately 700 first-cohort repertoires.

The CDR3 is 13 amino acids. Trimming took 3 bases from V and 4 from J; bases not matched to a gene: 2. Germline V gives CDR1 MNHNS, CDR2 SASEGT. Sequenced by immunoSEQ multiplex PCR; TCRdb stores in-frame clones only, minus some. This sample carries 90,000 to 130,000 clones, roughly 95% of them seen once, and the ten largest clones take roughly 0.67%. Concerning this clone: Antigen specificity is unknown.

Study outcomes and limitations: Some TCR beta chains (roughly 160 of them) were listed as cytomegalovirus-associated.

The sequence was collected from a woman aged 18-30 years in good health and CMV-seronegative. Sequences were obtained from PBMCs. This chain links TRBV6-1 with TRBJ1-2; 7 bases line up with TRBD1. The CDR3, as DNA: TGTGCCAGCAGTGAGAGGACAGGCTATGGCTACACCTTC. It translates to CASSERTGYGYTF.